The clone carrying this T cell receptor beta chain was picked up one time. The antigen is not known. Researchers prepared the TCRbeta library using unique molecular identifiers, the study reports. MiXCR was run by TCRdb on the PCR reads, yielding one entry per CDR3 protein. In the table there are about 400,000 distinct CDR3 sequences, around 16% of which are singletons. These data originate in a study of T-cell reconstitution after alpha-beta-depleted transplantation in children. The CDR3 extends over 15 amino acids. Trimming took 6 bases from V and 4 from J, leaving 17 bases between them. The V gene's germline CDR1 is ENHRY and CDR2 SYGVKD. The study, taken as a whole, reports: Newly produced T cells mostly accounted for T-cell counts and diversity one year post-transplant. Expanded graft clones numbering several hundred reportedly gave rise to alpha-beta T cells about two months after transplant.

This specimen was PBMCs, mostly from graft donor cells, taken 360 days after TCRalphabeta/CD19-depleted stem cell transplant. This TCR derives from a boy under three years old who had a stem cell transplant for Wiskott-Aldrich syndrome, so the T cells may come from the graft donor. The chain uses TRBV10-3 and TRBJ2-3; D perhaps matches TRBD1 (5 bases). For the CDR3, the DNA is TGTGCCATCAGCTTAACAGGAGTTGGCGCAGATACGCAGTATTTT. Encoded protein: CAISLTGVGADTQYF.